These 12 T cell receptor beta chains were all obtained from the same sample, sequenced in a study of blood T cell repertoires in COVID-19. TCRdb's copy holds only in-frame clones and misses some; the assay was immunoSEQ multiplex PCR. Among about 180,000 clones listed, 70% to 90% were seen once. The specimen sequenced was peripheral blood. These receptors were taken from a woman aged 30 to 39 with active or convalescent COVID-19.

The chain employs TRBV5-1 and TRBJ1-2; D is possibly TRBD1 (5 bases). V was clipped by 3 bases and J by 3 bases, with 12 bases between them. Germline V gene sequence: CDR1 SGHRS, CDR2 YFSETQ. This CDR3 contains 14 residues. CDR3 in DNA: TGCGCCAGCAGCTCGGGGGAAAAGGACTATGGCTACACCTTC. It codes for CASSSGEKDYGYTF.

The rearrangement uses TRBV29-1 and TRBJ1-3; D gene ambiguous. Trimming took off 4 bases at V and 0 bases at J, with 19 bases between the two ends. The CDR3 is made up of 17 amino acids. In germline, CDR1 is SQVTM, CDR2 ANQGSEA. The CDR3 DNA reads TGCAGCGTTGCTGGTGACCTGGGAGGTGGCTCTGGAAACACCATATATTTT. This gives the protein CSVAGDLGGGSGNTIYF.

Ten or more counts support this clone. The chain carries TRBV6-6 and TRBJ1-2; D not resolved. This CDR3 contains 13 residues. Trimming cost V 2 bases and J 2 bases, with 6 bases left between them. Germline V gene lookup returns CDR1 MNHNY and CDR2 SVGAGI (reference sequence). The CDR3: CASSYVQNYGYTF. CDR3 DNA: TGTGCCAGCAGTTACGTGCAGAACTATGGCTACACCTTC.

The chain uses TRBV28 and TRBJ1-5; D not certain. The V and J ends lost 5 bases and 5 bases respectively, with 10 bases between them. This CDR3 comprises 13 residues. Germline V gene sequence: CDR1 MDHEN, CDR2 SYDVKM. As DNA, the CDR3 is TGTGCCAGCAGTGGGAGTGGGCATCAGCCCCAGCATTTT. Translation gives CASSGSGHQPQHF.

The chain couples TRBV18 to TRBJ2-7, with unresolved D. The germline V gene encodes CDR1 KGHSH and CDR2 LQKENI. The CDR3 length is 11 residues. Trimming left V 3 bases short and J 9 bases short, with 9 bases between. The CDR3 nucleotides are TGTGCCAGCTCACCTGAGGTGGGGCAGTACTTC. The encoded protein is CASSPEVGQYF.

Only one count was recorded for this clone. The chain employs TRBV19 and TRBJ1-2; 8 bases match TRBD1. The CDR3 loop spans 13 amino acids. V shed 4 bases, J shed 10 bases, and the junction held 8 bases outside the gene matches. Germline CDR1 is LNHDA and CDR2 is SQIVND (reference sequence). CDR3 sequence reads: CASSTEDRVHYTF. DNA of the CDR3: TGTGCCAGTAGTACCGAGGACAGGGTTCACTACACCTTC.

Concerning this clone: Distinct nucleotide sequences in the sample also encode this CDR3. The CDR3 spells CASSGQGRNQPQHF. The CDR3, as DNA: TGTGCCAGCAGTGGACAGGGTCGGAATCAGCCCCAGCATTTT. This chain links TRBV2 with TRBJ1-5, with 7 bases lining up with TRBD1. In germline, CDR1 is SNHLY, CDR2 FYNNEI. The CDR3 sequence is 14 residues long. V was pared by 4 bases and J by 4 bases, with 4 bases of the junction left unmatched.

This chain links TRBV9 with TRBJ2-1; 9 bases are shared with TRBD2. The CDR3 has 14 amino acids. CDR1 is SGDLS and CDR2 is YYNGEE in the germline V gene. V lost 4 bases and J lost 6; bases outside the gene matches: 5. In DNA form, the CDR3 reads TGTGCCAGCAGCCCAGGGACTAGCCTCAATGAGCAGTTCTTC. Its protein is CASSPGTSLNEQFF.

This rearrangement joins TRBV4-1 to TRBJ2-1; the match to TRBD2 covers 8 bases. The CDR3 consists of 16 residues. Germline V gene sequence: CDR1 MGHRA, CDR2 YSYEKL. V shed 1 base, J shed 6 bases, and the junction held 8 bases outside the gene matches. This CDR3 reads CASSQGAQRGINEQFF. The CDR3 DNA sequence: TGCGCCAGCAGCCAAGGGGCCCAGCGGGGGATCAATGAGCAGTTCTTC.

The rearrangement joins TRBV3-1 (or the pseudogene TRBV3-2) to TRBJ1-1; the D gene is possibly TRBD1 (5 bases). Trimming removed 3 bases from V and 5 bases from J, with 19 bases in between. CDR3 length: 16 residues. Germline values: CDR1 LGHDT, CDR2 YNNKEL (reference sequence). The CDR3 here is CASSHWGGDGRTEAFF. In nucleotides, the CDR3 is TGTGCCAGCAGCCACTGGGGCGGGGATGGGAGGACTGAAGCTTTCTTT.

The chain combines TRBV6-5 with TRBJ1-5; D possibly corresponds to TRBD1 (5 bases). The ends were cut back, 8 bases at V and 5 bases at J, with 16 bases in the middle. Per germline, CDR1 MNHEY and CDR2 SVGAGI. The CDR3 sequence is 14 residues long. This chain's CDR3 is CASGGRGRHQPQHF. CDR3 DNA: TGTGCCAGCGGGGGGAGGGGCCGGCATCAGCCCCAGCATTTT.

This clone was detected only a few times. This chain links TRBV19 with TRBJ1-5; 9 positions agree with TRBD1. V dropped 4 bases and J dropped 5; count of bases not matched to a gene: 3. The CDR3 runs 14 residues. Germline V CDR1 and CDR2: LNHDA, SQIVND (reference sequence). The CDR3 here is CASSTGQGHQPQHF. The CDR3 nucleotides are TGTGCCAGTAGTACCGGACAGGGGCATCAGCCCCAGCATTTT. Filled out from reference TRBV19 and TRBJ1-5, the complete variable domain reads DGGITQSPKYLFRKEGQNVTLSCEQNLNHDAMYWYRQDPGQGLRLIYYSQIVNDFQKGDIAEGYSVSREKKESFPLTVTSAQKNPTAFYLCASSTGQGHQPQHFGDGTRLSIL.